This T cell receptor beta chain is drawn from a study of blood T cell repertoires in COVID-19 (dated by TCRdb to the early 2020s). Looking at the study overall: The collaborator samples originated in the United States, Italy and Spain and spanned the acute and convalescent phases of COVID-19. The material from the prospective study consisted of cDNA or gDNA derived from T cells, B-cell-depleted T cells, or PBMCs. Subjects who had been exposed to COVID-19, were actively infected with it, or had recovered from it provided the deeply sampled blood TCRbeta repertoires that made up the dataset. The repertoires were made available in a free public database intended to serve as a resource for research on the immune response to SARS-CoV-2. The samples were drawn from the first 160 participants of the ongoing ImmuneRACE study and from 1,254 subjects provided by 6 global collaborators. Sample metadata almost always included a de-identified subject ID, COVID-19 status, age in years and sex. Where available, HLA class I and class II types were obtained from metadata supplied by the sample provider rather than from assay-based typing.

For this clone: The target of this receptor is not known. Base qualities are not at hand, and no much larger clone is one base apart.

The immunoSEQ Assay, a bias-controlled multiplex PCR, was used to amplify TCRbeta CDR3 regions from genomic DNA. Regarding the original processing steps: Within the assay, amplification of reference gene primers was used to estimate how many nucleated cells each sample contained. To quantify the absolute abundance of each unique TCRbeta CDR3 rearrangement, sequence reads were collapsed and filtered. Productive Simpson clonality was computed per sample as the square root of Simpson's diversity index over productive rearrangements. TCRdb mirrors the immuneACCESS table, restricted to in-frame sequences. Some clones are absent from its copies; in checked studies, under half trace to an unresolved V gene, and the reason for the others is unknown. That table furnishes V, J and clone size, whereas the DNA furnished D and trimming. This sample comprises fewer than 200,000 clones, less than 90% of them detected only once. The ten largest make up under 10% of the sample.

Its CDR3 holds 14 amino acids, cysteine through phenylalanine. CDR3 DNA is the only sequence kept; it has 42 bases, read in frame from the first base. The junction shows trimming of 6 bases on V and 3 bases on J, and the gene matches do not reach 4 bases of it. CDR1 MNHEY and CDR2 SMNVEV are derived from the germline V gene (reference sequence). In Seattle, one collaborating source enrolled patients while the infection was active and tracked those patients longitudinally over the course of disease. The collaborating institutions used their own protocols to collect whole blood in K2EDTA tubes. For TCRbeta analysis, collaborator samples were shipped as frozen whole blood, as isolated PBMCs, or as DNA extracted from either sample type. Summary of the overall study and its limitations: The amount of clinical and demographic metadata varied by source and participant and was provided uncurated.

The receptor was derived from a woman aged 70-85 years with COVID-19, enrolled during active disease. Sequenced material: peripheral blood. The chain joins TRBV27 to TRBJ2-2; 7 nucleotides in the junction match TRBD1. The DNA sequence follows: TGTGCCAGCAGCCGGGACAGAGACACCGGGGAGCTGTTTTTT. Its protein product is CASSRDRDTGELFF.